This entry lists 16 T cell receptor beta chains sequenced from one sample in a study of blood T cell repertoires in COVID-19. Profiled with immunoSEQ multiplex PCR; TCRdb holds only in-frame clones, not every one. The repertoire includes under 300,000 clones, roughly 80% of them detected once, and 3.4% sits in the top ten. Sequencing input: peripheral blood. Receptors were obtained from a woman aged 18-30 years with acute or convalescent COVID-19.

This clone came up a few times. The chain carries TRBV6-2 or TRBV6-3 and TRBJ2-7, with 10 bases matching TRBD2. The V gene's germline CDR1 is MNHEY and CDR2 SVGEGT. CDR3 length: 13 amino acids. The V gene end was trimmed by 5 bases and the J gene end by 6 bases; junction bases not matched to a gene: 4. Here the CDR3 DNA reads TGTGCCAGCAGTCTAGCGGGAGCCCTCGAGCAGTACTTC. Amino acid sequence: CASSLAGALEQYF.

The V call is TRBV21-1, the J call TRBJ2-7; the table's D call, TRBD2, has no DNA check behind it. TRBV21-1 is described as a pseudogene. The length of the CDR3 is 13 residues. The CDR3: CAGGTSGTYEQYF. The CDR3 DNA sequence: TGTGCCGGGGGGACTAGCGGTACCTACGAGCAGTACTTC.

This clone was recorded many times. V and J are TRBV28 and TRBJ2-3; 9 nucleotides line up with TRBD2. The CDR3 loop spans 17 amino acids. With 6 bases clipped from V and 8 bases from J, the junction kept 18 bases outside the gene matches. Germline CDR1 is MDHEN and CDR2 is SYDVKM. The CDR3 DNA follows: TGTGCCAGCAGCCGGGGGGCTAGCGGGATTTGGGGTGGTACGCAGTATTTT. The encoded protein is CASSRGASGIWGGTQYF.

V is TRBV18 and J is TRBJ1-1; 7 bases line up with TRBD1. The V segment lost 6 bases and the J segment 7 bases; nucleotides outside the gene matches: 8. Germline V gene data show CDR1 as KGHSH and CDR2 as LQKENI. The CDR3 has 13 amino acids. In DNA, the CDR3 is TGTGCCAGCTCGCCCGGGACAGAATTTGAAGCTTTCTTT. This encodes CASSPGTEFEAFF.

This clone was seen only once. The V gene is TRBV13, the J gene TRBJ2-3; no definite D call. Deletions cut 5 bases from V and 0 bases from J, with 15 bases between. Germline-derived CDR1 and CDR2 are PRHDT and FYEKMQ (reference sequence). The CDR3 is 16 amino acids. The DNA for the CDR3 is TGTGCCAGCAGCGCCCGCCACGGGTTTAGCACAGATACGCAGTATTTT. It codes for CASSARHGFSTDTQYF.

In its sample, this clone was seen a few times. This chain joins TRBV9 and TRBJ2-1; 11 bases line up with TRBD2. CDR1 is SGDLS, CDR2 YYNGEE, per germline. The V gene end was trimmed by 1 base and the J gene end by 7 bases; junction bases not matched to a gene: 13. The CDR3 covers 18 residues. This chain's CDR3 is CASSVSPIAGGPLNEQFF. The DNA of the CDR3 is TGTGCCAGCAGCGTATCTCCCATAGCGGGAGGGCCCTTAAATGAGCAGTTCTTC.

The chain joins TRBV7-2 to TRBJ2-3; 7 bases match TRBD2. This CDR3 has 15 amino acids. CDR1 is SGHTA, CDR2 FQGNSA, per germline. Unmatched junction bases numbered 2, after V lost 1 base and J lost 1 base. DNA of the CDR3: TGTGCCAGCAGCTTAGTGGCGGGAGGCACAGATACGCAGTATTTT. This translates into CASSLVAGGTDTQYF.

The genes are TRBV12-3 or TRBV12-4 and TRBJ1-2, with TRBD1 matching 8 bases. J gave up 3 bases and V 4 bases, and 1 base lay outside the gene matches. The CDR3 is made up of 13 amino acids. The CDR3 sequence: CASSWTGYYGYTF. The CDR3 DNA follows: TGTGCCAGCAGTTGGACAGGGTACTATGGCTACACCTTC.

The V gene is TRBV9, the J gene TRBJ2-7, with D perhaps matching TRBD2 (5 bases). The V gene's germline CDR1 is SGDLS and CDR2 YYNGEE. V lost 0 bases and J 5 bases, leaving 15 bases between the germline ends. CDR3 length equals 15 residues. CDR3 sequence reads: CASSVGWLLGNEQYF. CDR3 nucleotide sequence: TGTGCCAGCAGCGTAGGTTGGCTTCTCGGGAACGAGCAGTACTTC.

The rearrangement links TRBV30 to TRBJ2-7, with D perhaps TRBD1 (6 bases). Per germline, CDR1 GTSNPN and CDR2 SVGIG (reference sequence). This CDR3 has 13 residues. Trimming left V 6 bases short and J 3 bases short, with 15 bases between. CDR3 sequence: CACGTGHFYEQYF. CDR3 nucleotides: TGTGCCTGCGGAACGGGACACTTCTACGAGCAGTACTTC.

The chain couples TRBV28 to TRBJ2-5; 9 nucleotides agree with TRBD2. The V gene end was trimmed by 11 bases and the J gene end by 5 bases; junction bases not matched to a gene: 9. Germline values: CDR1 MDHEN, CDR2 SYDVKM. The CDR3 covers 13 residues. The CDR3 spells CAGGVAGVETQYF. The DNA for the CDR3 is TGTGCCGGGGGGGTAGCGGGAGTGGAGACCCAGTACTTC.

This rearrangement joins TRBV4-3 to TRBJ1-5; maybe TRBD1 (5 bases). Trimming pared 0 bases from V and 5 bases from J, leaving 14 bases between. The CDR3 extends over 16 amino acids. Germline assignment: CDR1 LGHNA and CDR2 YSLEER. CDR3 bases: TGCGCCAGCAGCCAAGATAGGGGCAGTCGTTATCAGCCCCAGCATTTT. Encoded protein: CASSQDRGSRYQPQHF.

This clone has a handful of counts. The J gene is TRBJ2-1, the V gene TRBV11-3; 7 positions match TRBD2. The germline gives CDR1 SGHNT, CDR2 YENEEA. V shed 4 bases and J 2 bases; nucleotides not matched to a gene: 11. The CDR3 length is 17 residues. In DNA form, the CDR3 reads TGTGCCAGCAGCTCCGATAAACCCGGGACTACCTACAATGAGCAGTTCTTC. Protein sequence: CASSSDKPGTTYNEQFF.

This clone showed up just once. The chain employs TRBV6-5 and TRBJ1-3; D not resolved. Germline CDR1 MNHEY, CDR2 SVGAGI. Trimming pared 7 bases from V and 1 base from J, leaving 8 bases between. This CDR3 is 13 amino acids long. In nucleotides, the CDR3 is TGTGCCAGCATTAGTCTATCTGGAAACACCATATATTTT. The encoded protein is CASISLSGNTIYF.

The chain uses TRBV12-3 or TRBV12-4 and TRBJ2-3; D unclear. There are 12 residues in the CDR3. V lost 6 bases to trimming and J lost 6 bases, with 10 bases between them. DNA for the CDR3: TGTGCCAGCAGCGAAGCTCCGGATACGCAGTATTTT. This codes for CASSEAPDTQYF.

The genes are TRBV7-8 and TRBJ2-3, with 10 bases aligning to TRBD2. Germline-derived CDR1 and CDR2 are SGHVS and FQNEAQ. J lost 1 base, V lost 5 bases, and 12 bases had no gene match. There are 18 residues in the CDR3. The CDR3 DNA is TGTGCCAGCAGCCCACCTCTAAGGCTAGCGGGAGGCACAGATACGCAGTATTTT. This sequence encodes CASSPPLRLAGGTDTQYF. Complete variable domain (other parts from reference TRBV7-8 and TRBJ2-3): GAGVSQSPRYKVAKRGQDVALRCDPISGHVSLFWYQQALGQGPEFLTYFQNEAQLDKSGLPSDRFFAERPEGSVSTLKIQRTQQEDSAVYLCASSPPLRLAGGTDTQYFGPGTRLTVL.